Presented here are 5 T cell receptor beta chains from one specimen sequenced in a study of blood T cell repertoires in COVID-19. Only in-frame clones appear in the TCRdb table, and some are missing; sequencing was by immunoSEQ multiplex PCR. The table has more than 100,000 clones, just under 85% seen once. The sample taken for sequencing was peripheral blood. These TCRs come from a woman aged 45-60 years with acute or convalescent COVID-19.

The chain has TRBV6-5 and TRBJ1-2; D remains unclear. This CDR3 spans 12 amino acids. V shed 1 base and J shed 8 bases, with 8 bases lying between them. Germline CDR1 MNHEY, CDR2 SVGAGI. The CDR3 here is CASSYWPGGYTF. Here the CDR3 DNA reads TGTGCCAGCAGTTACTGGCCAGGAGGCTACACCTTC.

The chain employs TRBV9 and TRBJ2-3; 9 nucleotides match TRBD1. The CDR3 consists of 14 residues. From germline, CDR1 is SGDLS and CDR2 YYNGEE. With V trimmed by 5 bases and J by 5 bases, 6 bases remained unmatched. The CDR3 protein is CASSEQGAGDTQYF. The CDR3 DNA reads as TGTGCCAGCAGTGAACAGGGGGCCGGAGATACGCAGTATTTT.

The J gene is TRBJ1-3, the V gene TRBV7-2, with a possible D match to TRBD1 (5 bases). Germline assignment: CDR1 SGHTA and CDR2 FQGNSA. The V gene lost 9 bases and the J gene lost 1 base, with 13 bases spanning the gap. The CDR3 covers 14 residues. CDR3 DNA: TGTGCCAGTAGGAGGGGCGGTTCTGGAAACACCATATATTTT. The encoded protein is CASRRGGSGNTIYF.

This sequence joins TRBV15 and TRBJ2-7; TRBD1 matches at 7 bases. Losses at the gene ends were 0 bases for V and 7 bases for J; bases not matched to a gene: 15. Germline loops: CDR1 LNHNV, CDR2 YYDKDF (reference sequence). The CDR3 covers 17 residues. The CDR3 region is CATSRDAGTAAFDEQYF. Written as DNA, the CDR3 is TGTGCCACCAGCAGAGATGCAGGGACAGCCGCTTTCGATGAGCAGTACTTC.

This chain connects TRBV5-6 to TRBJ2-3; 12 nucleotides line up with TRBD2. CDR3 size: 16 residues. CDR1 and CDR2 from the germline V gene are SGHDT and YYEEEE. J was trimmed by 5 bases and V by 4 bases; bases with no gene match: 8. The CDR3 reads CASSTLAGGPVDTQYF. The DNA for the CDR3 is TGTGCCAGCAGCACCCTAGCGGGGGGGCCGGTAGATACGCAGTATTTT.